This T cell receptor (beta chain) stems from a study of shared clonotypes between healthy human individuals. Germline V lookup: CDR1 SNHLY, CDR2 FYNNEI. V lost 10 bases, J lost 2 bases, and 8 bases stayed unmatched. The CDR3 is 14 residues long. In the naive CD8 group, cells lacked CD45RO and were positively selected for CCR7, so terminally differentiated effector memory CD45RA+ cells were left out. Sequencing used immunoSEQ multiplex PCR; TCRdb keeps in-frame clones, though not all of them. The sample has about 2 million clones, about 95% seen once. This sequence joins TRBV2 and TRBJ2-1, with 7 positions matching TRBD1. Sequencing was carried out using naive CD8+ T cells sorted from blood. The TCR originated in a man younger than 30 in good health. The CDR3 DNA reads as TGTGCCACTGAAGGGGGCGCAGCCTACAATGAGCAGTTCTTC. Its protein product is CATEGGAAYNEQFF. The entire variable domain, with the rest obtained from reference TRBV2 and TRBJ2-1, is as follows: EPEVTQTPSHQVTQMGQEVILRCVPISNHLYFYWYRQILGQKVEFLVSFYNNEISEKSEIFDDQFSVERPDGSNFTLKIRSTKLEDSAMYFCATEGGAAYNEQFFGPGTRLTVL.